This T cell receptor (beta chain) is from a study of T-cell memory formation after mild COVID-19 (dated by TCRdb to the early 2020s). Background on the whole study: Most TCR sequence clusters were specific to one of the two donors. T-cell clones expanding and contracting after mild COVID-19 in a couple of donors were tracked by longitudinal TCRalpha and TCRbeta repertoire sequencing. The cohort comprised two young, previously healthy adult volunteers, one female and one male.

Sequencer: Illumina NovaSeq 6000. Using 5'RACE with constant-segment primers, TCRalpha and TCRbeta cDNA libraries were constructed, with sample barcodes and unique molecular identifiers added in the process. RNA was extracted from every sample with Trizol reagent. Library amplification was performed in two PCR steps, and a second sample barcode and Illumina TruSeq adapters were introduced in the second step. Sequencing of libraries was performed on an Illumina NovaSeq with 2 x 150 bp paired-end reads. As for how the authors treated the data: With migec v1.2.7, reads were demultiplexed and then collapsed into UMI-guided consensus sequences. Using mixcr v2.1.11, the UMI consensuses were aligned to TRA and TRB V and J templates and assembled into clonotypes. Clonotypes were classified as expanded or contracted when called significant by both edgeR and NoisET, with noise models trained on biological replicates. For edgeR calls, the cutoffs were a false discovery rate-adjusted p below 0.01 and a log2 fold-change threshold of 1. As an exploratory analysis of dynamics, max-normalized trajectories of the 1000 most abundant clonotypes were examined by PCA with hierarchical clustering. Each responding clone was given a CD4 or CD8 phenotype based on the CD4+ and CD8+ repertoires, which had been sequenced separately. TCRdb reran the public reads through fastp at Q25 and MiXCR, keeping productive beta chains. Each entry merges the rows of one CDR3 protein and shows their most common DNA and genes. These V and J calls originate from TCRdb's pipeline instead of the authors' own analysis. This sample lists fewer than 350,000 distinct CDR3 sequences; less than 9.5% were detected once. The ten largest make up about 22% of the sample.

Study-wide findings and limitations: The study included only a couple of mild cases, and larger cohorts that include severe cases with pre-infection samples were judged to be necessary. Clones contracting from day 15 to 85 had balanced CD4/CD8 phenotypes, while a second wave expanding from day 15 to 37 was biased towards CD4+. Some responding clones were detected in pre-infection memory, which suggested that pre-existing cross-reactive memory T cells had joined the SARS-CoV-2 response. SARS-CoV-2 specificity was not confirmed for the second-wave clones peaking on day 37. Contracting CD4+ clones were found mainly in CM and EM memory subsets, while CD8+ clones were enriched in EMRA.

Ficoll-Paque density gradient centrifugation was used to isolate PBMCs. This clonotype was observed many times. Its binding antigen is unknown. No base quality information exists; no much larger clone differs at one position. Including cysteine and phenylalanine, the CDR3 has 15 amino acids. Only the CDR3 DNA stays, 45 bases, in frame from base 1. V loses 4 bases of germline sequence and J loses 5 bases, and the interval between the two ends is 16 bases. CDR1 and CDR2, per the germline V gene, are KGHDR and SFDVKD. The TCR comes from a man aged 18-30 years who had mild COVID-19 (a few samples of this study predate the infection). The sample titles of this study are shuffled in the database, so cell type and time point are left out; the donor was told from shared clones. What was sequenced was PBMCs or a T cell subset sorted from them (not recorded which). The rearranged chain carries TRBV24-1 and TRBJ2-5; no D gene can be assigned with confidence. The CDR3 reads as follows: CATSDSRPGHETQYF. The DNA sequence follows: TGTGCCACCAGTGACTCCAGACCCGGGCATGAGACCCAGTACTTC.